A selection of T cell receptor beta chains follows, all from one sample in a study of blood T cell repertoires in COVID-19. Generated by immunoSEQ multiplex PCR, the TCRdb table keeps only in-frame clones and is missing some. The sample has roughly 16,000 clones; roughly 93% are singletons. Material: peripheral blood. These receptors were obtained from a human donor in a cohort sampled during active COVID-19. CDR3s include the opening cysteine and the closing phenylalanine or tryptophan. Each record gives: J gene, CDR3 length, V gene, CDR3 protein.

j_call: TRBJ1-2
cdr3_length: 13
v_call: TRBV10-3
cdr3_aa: CAISYTGYYGYTF

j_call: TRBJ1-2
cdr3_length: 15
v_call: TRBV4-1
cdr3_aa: CASSSRLLGDYGYTF

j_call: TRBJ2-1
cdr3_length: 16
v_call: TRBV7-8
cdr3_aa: CATLLLAGNHYNEQFF

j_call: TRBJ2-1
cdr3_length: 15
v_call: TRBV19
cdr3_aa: CASTHTGTGYNEQFF

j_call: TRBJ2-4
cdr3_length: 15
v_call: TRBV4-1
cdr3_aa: CASSQVPQGKNIQYF

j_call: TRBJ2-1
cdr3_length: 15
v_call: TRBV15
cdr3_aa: CATSPRGTRANEQFF

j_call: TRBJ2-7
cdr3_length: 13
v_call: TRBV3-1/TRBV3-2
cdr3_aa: CASSTGMSNEQYF

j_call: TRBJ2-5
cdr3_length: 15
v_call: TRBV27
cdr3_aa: CASKWISGGEETQYF

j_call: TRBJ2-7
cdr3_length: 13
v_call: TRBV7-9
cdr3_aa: CASSADPGYEQYF

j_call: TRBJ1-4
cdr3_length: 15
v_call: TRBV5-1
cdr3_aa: CASSFVSTDVKKLFF

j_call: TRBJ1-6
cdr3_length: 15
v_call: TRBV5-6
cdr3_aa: CASSLRGSYNSPLHF

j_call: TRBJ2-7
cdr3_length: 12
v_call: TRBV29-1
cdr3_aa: CSVSQVPYEQYF

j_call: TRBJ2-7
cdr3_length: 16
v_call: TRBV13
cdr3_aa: CASSHALAGGVYEQYF

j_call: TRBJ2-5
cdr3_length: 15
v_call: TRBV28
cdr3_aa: CASSLGTSEWETQYF

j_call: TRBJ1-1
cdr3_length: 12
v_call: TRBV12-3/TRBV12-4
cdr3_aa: CASMEGPGEAFF

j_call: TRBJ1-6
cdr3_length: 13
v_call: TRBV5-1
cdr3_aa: CASSLEHNSPLHF

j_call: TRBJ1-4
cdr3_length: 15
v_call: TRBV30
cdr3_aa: CAWRRAGAGPEKLFF

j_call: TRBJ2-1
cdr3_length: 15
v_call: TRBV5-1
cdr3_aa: CASSFREAFNNEQFF

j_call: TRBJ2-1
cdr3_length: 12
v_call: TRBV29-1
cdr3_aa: CSVDQGGDEQFF

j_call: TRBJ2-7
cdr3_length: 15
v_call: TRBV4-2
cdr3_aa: CASSQDDRSSYEQYF

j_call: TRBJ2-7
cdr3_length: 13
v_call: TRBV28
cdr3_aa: CASSLSTSSEQYF

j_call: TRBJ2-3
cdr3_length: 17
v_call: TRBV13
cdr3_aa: CASSPKTSGPSSYTQYF

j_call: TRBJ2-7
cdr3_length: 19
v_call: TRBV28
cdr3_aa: CASSLLKGLAVGGGDEQYF

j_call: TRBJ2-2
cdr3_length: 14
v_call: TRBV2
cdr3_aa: CASSGAPNTGELFF

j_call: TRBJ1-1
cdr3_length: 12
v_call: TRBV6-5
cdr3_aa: CAVQGMNTEAFF

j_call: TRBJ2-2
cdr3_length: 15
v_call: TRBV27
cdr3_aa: CASCKLGQGTGELFF

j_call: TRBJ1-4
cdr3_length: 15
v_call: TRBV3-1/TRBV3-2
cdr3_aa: CASSPSGGGNEKLFF

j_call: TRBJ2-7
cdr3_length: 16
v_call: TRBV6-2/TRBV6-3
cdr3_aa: CASSYPRGEGSYEQYF

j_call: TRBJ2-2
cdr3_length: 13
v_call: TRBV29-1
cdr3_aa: CSVRHLNTGELFF

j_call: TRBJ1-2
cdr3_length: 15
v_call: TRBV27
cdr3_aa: CASRLSGAAQSGYTF

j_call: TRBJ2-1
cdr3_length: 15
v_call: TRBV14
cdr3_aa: CASSQSYGLGAEQFF

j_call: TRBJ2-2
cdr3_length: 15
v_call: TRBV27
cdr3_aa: CASSFSIENTGELFF

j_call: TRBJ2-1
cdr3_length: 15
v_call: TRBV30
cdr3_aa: CAWRRGTSSYNEQFF

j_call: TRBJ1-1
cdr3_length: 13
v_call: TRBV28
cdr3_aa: CASSLAGATEAFF

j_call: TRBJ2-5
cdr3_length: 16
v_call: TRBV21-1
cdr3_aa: CASSKNRTPIQETQYF

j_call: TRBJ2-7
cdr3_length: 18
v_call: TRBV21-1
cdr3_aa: CASSMPDLWPAGSYEQYF

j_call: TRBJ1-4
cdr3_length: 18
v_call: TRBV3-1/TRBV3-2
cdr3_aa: CASSQGEEGDWTNEKLFF

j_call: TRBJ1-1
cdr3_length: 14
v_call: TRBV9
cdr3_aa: CASSVEGGGYERVF

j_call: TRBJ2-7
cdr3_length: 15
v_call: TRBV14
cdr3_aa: CASSQVYRGIYEQYF

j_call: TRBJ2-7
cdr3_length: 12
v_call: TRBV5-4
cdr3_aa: CASSGTGGEQYF

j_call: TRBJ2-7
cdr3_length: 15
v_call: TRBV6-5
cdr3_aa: CASSYSARLSYEQYF

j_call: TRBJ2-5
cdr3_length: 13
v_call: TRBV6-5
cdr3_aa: CASGGRYQETQYF

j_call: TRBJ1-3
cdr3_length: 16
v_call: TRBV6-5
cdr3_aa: CASSYGHGGSGNTIYF

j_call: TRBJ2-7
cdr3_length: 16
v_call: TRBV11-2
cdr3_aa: CASSSSSWGDSYEQYF

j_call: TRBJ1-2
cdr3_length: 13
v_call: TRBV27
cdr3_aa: CASSLTASYGYTF

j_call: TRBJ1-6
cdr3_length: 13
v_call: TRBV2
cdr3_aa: CASSIDRQAPLHF

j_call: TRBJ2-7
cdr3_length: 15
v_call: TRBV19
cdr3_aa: CASSIGGLAGDEQYF

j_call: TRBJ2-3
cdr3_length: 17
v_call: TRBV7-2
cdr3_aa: CASSLISLAGNTDTQYF

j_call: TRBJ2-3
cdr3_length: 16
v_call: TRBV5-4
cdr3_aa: CASGSLAGIGTDTQYF

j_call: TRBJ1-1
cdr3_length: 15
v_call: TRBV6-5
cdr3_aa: CASSYSNRGYTEAFF

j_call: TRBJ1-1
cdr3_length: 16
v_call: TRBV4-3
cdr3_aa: CASSPGVRGLNTEAFF

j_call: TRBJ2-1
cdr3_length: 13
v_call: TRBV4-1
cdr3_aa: CASSPGLYNEQFF

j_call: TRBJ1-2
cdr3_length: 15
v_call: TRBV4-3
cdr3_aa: CASSQDRGVLDGYTF